Included here is one TCR beta chain sequence, with context. The CDR3 length is 16 residues. Germline CDR1 SGHAT, CDR2 FQNNGV. The V and J ends lost 5 bases and 3 bases, in that order; junction bases with no gene match: 9. The record originates from a study of T cells in localized non-small cell lung cancer. Method: immunoSEQ multiplex PCR; TCRdb's copy keeps in-frame clones and lacks some. The sample lists some 37,000 clones; over 80% were seen once. This chain joins TRBV11-2 and TRBJ1-4, with TRBD1 matching over 7 bases. The sequencing here drew on peripheral blood, taken before any cancer treatment. This TCR came from a woman aged 35 to 70 with stage I lung adenocarcinoma. CDR3 sequence: CASSPRGQVANEKLFF. Written as DNA, the CDR3 is TGTGCCAGCAGCCCTCGAGGACAGGTTGCTAATGAAAAACTGTTTTTT.